These 20 T cell receptor beta chains originate from one sample sequenced in a study of CD8 T cells in Susac syndrome. Random-hexamer reverse transcription was applied to about 0.45 to 1 ug RNA. TCRdb used MiXCR to reprocess the immunoSEQ multiplex PCR reads, holding one entry per CDR3 protein. The repertoire holds 150,000 or so distinct CDR3 sequences, with more than 95% as singletons. What was sequenced was CD4+ T cells from PBMCs. The source is a human donor with Susac syndrome.

V gene TRBV2 combines with J gene TRBJ2-7; tentatively, D is TRBD2 (5 bases). The length of the CDR3 is 15 residues. Germline values: CDR1 SNHLY, CDR2 FYNNEI. V lost 1 base and J 0 bases, leaving 10 bases between the germline ends. The CDR3 nucleotides read TGTGCCAGCAGTGAAGTGGAGGCGAGCTCCTACGAGCAGTACTTC. Translating it yields CASSEVEASSYEQYF.

This chain joins TRBV9 and TRBJ1-2; D remains ambiguous. The CDR3 totals 15 residues. Germline V gene data show CDR1 as SGDLS and CDR2 as YYNGEE. Trimming shortened V by 0 bases and J by 8 bases, and 17 bases separated the two germline ends. The DNA for the CDR3 is TGTGCCAGCAGCGTAGATGGCTCCCGGGCGGCGGGCTACACCTTC. Translated, it gives CASSVDGSRAAGYTF.

V is TRBV28 and J is TRBJ2-7, with D maybe TRBD1 (6 bases). CDR3 size: 14 residues. The V end was cut by 7 bases, the J end by 4 bases, with 17 bases between. Germline CDR1 and CDR2: MDHEN and SYDVKM. The CDR3 DNA reads as TGTGCCAGCAAAGGGGCCGGGACATTGTACGAGCAGTACTTC. Protein sequence: CASKGAGTLYEQYF.

The chain has TRBV20-1 and TRBJ2-7; no reliable D call. Germline values: CDR1 DFQATT, CDR2 SNEGSKA (reference sequence). The CDR3 runs to 15 residues. V lost 1 base and J 0 bases, leaving 13 bases between the germline ends. CDR3 in DNA: TGCAGTGCTAGAGTCGCTAGTCTCGGCTCCTACGAGCAGTACTTC. Protein product: CSARVASLGSYEQYF.

V is TRBV25-1 and J is TRBJ2-7; D ambiguous. The CDR3 runs to 12 residues. Germline lookup yields CDR1 MGHDK and CDR2 SYGVNS. Trimming cost V 2 bases and J 0 bases, with 2 bases left between them. The CDR3 DNA is TGTGCCAGCAGTGAACACTCCTACGAGCAGTACTTC. Protein product: CASSEHSYEQYF.

This chain links TRBV11-2 with TRBJ2-3; the D is unclear. Looked up from germline, CDR1 is SGHAT and CDR2 is FQNNGV. V was trimmed by 0 bases and J by 0 bases, leaving 4 bases between them. The CDR3 has 14 amino acids. CDR3 in amino acids: CASSLDGSTDTQYF. In DNA, the CDR3 is TGTGCCAGCAGCTTAGATGGCAGCACAGATACGCAGTATTTT.

The V gene is TRBV30, the J gene TRBJ2-5, with 10 bases that match TRBD2. The trim removed 5 bases at V and 2 bases at J, leaving 5 bases unmatched. CDR3 length: 14 amino acids. Germline CDR1 is GTSNPN and CDR2 is SVGIG (reference sequence). CDR3 in amino acids: CAWGLTSGQETQYF. In nucleotides, the CDR3 is TGTGCCTGGGGGTTGACTAGCGGGCAAGAGACCCAGTACTTC.

The rearrangement joins TRBV9 to TRBJ1-2; TRBD1 agrees at 8 bases. The length of the CDR3 is 15 residues. V shed 0 bases and J 3 bases; nucleotides not matched to a gene: 4. Germline V gene lookup returns CDR1 SGDLS and CDR2 YYNGEE. The CDR3 DNA sequence: TGTGCCAGCAGCGTAGGCTTGACAGGGGACTATGGCTACACCTTC. Residues: CASSVGLTGDYGYTF.

The chain combines TRBV6-5 with TRBJ2-1; D unclear. CDR1 MNHEY and CDR2 SVGAGI come from the germline V gene. V shed 5 bases and J shed 5 bases, with 10 bases lying between them. This CDR3 region has 13 residues. In DNA, the CDR3 is TGTGCCAGCAGTCCCAACCCCGACAATGAGCAGTTCTTC. This codes for CASSPNPDNEQFF.

The V and J genes are TRBV29-1 and TRBJ2-7; TRBD1 is a possible D gene (6 bases). The CDR3 extends over 14 amino acids. Germline V lookup: CDR1 SQVTM, CDR2 ANQGSEA. V was clipped by 0 bases and J by 2 bases, with 11 bases between them. The CDR3 sequence is CSVEDMDRPYEQYF. The CDR3 DNA reads TGCAGCGTTGAAGACATGGACAGACCCTACGAGCAGTACTTC.

The genes are TRBV7-9 and TRBJ2-7, with D uncertain. Trimming cost V 5 bases and J 0 bases, with 11 bases left between them. CDR3 length: 14 amino acids. The V gene's germline CDR1 is SEHNR and CDR2 FQNEAQ (reference sequence). CDR3 region: CASSQWPSSYEQYV. The CDR3 DNA reads as TGTGCCAGCAGCCAGTGGCCGAGCTCCTACGAGCAGTACGTC.

The chain combines TRBV18 with TRBJ2-1, with D possibly TRBD1 on 6 matching bases. V was clipped by 3 bases and J by 4 bases, with 13 bases between them. This CDR3 is built from 15 residues. Looked up from germline, CDR1 is KGHSH and CDR2 is LQKENI. CDR3 coding DNA: TGTGCCAGCTCACCTGTCCGGGACACTTACAATGAGCAGTTCTTC. This sequence encodes CASSPVRDTYNEQFF. Based on the CDR3 plus reference TRBV18 and TRBJ2-1, the full variable domain is NAGVMQNPRHLVRRRGQEARLRCSPMKGHSHVYWYRQLPEEGLKFMVYLQKENIIDESGMPKERFSAEFPKEGPSILRIQQVVRGDSAAYFCASSPVRDTYNEQFFGPGTRLTVL.

V and J are TRBV5-6 and TRBJ1-2; TRBD1 aligns across 7 bases. V lost 3 bases to trimming and J lost 6 bases; unmatched junction nucleotides: 14. The CDR3 is 16 amino acids. Germline values: CDR1 SGHDT, CDR2 YYEEEE. CDR3 coding DNA: TGTGCCAGCAGCTCACAGGGGAGTGTCGTTGAGCATGGCTACACCTTC. Amino acid sequence: CASSSQGSVVEHGYTF. Full variable domain (missing parts from reference TRBV5-6 and TRBJ1-2): DAGVTQSPTHLIKTRGQQVTLRCSPKSGHDTVSWYQQALGQGPQFIFQYYEEEERQRGNFPDRFSGHQFPNYSSELNVNALLLGDSALYLCASSSQGSVVEHGYTFGSGTRLTVV.

The rearrangement joins TRBV24-1 to TRBJ1-1; D gene uncertain. CDR1 and CDR2 (germline): KGHDR, SFDVKD. V was shortened by 10 bases and J by 1 base, with 12 bases between the two germline ends. The CDR3 length is 13 residues. For the CDR3, the DNA is TGTGCCACTGCTAGTGAGCAGAACACTGAAGCTTTCTTT. Its protein product is CATASEQNTEAFF.

V gene TRBV7-3 combines with J gene TRBJ1-1; maybe TRBD1 (5 bases). This CDR3 is 14 amino acids long. V dropped 2 bases and J dropped 1 base, with 8 bases sitting between them. Per germline, CDR1 SGHTA and CDR2 FQGTGA. The CDR3 DNA reads as TGTGCCAGCAGCTTAGGGACGGCGAACACTGAAGCTTTCTTT. Protein product: CASSLGTANTEAFF.

The chain has TRBV3-1 and TRBJ1-2; 7 positions agree with TRBD1. The length of the CDR3 is 14 residues. Per germline, CDR1 LGHDT and CDR2 YNNKEL (reference sequence). V dropped 4 bases and J dropped 1; count of bases not matched to a gene: 3. CDR3 sequence reads: CASSRDRHNYGYTF. The CDR3 bases are TGTGCCAGCAGCCGGGACAGACATAACTATGGCTACACCTTC. The full variable domain, with the rest looked up from reference TRBV3-1 and TRBJ1-2, is DTAVSQTPKYLVTQMGNDKSIKCEQNLGHDTMYWYKQDSKKFLKIMFSYNNKELIINETVPNRFSPKSPDKAHLNLHINSLELGDSAVYFCASSRDRHNYGYTFGSGTRLTVV.

This chain links TRBV27 with TRBJ1-1, with 7 bases that match TRBD1. The CDR3 loop spans 13 amino acids. CDR1 is MNHEY, CDR2 SMNVEV, per germline (reference sequence). Trimming cost V 2 bases and J 3 bases; bases outside gene matches: 0. The chain's CDR3 is CASSLRGHTEAFF. The CDR3 nucleotides read TGTGCCAGCAGTTTAAGGGGGCACACTGAAGCTTTCTTT.

This clonotype appeared once. This chain links TRBV21-1 with TRBJ2-3; the table names TRBD1, a call not compared with the DNA. TRBV21-1 is listed as a pseudogene. The CDR3 length is 18 residues. CDR3 sequence: CASSKEGDRGSCTDTQYF. CDR3 nucleotide sequence: TGTGCCAGCAGCAAGGAAGGAGACAGGGGTTCTTGCACAGATACGCAGTATTTT.

The chain has TRBV7-2 and TRBJ2-1; 7 bases fit TRBD1. The CDR3 is 13 residues long. Losses at the gene ends were 10 bases for V and 10 bases for J; bases not matched to a gene: 13. Germline V CDR1 and CDR2: SGHTA, FQGNSA. The CDR3: CATSISDREEQFF. The CDR3 DNA sequence: TGTGCCACCTCCATCAGCGACAGGGAAGAGCAGTTCTTC.

This clonotype appeared once. The CDR3 loop is CASSLGGPNEQYV. The CDR3 DNA reads as TGTGCCAGCTCACTGGGGGGCCCCAACGAGCAGTACGTC. V and J are TRBV18 and TRBJ2-7; D is tentatively TRBD1 or TRBD2 (6 bases each). The CDR3 has 13 residues. Germline V gene sequence: CDR1 KGHSH, CDR2 LQKENI. V gave up 4 bases and J gave up 5 bases, with 12 bases separating them.